Below, one TCR beta chain is given with its context. Study processing details: It was from reference gene primer amplification that nucleated cell counts were estimated. Profiled with immunoSEQ multiplex PCR; TCRdb holds only in-frame clones, not every one. Clonal size and the V and J genes are those of that table, whereas D and trimming came from the DNA. The sample lists 200,000 or so clones; around 77% were seen once. The record originates from a study of blood T cell repertoires in COVID-19. On the study more broadly: Samples came from the United States, Italy and Spain, spanning acute and convalescent COVID-19. PBMCs, B-cell-depleted T cells, or T cells provided the cDNA or gDNA that made up the material.

Germline V gene data show CDR1 as SNHLY and CDR2 as FYNNEI. There are 14 residues in the CDR3. V dropped 6 bases and J dropped 1 base, with 12 bases sitting between them. This clonotype was sampled from a man aged 55 to 70 with active or convalescent COVID-19. The chain carries TRBV2 and TRBJ1-1, with D perhaps TRBD1 (6 bases). The source material was peripheral blood. CDR3 region: CASRLTGPNTEAFF. CDR3 nucleotides: TGTGCCAGCAGATTGACAGGCCCGAACACTGAAGCTTTCTTT.